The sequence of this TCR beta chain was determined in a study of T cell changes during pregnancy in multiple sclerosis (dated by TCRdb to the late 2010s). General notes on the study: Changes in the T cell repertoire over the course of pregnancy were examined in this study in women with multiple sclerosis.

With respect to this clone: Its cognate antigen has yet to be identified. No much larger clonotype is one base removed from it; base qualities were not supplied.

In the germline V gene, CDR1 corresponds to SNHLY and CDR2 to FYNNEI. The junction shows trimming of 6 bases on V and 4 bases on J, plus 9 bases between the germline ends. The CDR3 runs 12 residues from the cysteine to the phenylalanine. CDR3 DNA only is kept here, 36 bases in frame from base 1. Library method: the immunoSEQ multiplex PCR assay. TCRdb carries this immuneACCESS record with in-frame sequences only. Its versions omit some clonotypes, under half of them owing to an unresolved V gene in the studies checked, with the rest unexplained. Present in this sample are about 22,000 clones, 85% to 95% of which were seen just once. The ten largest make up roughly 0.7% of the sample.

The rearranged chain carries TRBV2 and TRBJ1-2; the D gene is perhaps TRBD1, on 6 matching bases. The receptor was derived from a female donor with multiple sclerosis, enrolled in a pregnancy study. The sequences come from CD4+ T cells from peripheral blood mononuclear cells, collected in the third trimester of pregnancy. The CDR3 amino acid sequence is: CASRTGAYGYTF. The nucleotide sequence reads TGTGCCAGCAGGACAGGCGCCTATGGCTACACCTTC.